This T cell receptor beta chain was sequenced in a study of T cell clones after liver transplantation. Study-level background: Samples came from ITN030ST, which attempted immunosuppression withdrawal within 2 years of liver transplantation. Blood was drawn pre-transplant, before withdrawal, and after full or failed withdrawal.

Method: immunoSEQ multiplex PCR; TCRdb's copy keeps in-frame clones and lacks some. The sample consists of tens of thousands of clones, roughly 82% of them appearing once. Thawed unstimulated PBMCs were FACS-sorted by CD3, CD4 and CD8 into two populations. V was pared by 5 bases and J by 3 bases, with 10 bases of the junction left unmatched. Germline loops: CDR1 SEHNR, CDR2 FQNEAQ (reference sequence). The CDR3 spans 15 residues. Study outcomes and limitations: These preliminary findings come from unstandardized post-transplant sampling times.

To note about this clone: The antigen is undetermined.

The material sequenced was CD4+ T cells from blood, taken roughly 3.5 years after liver transplant. The receptor was isolated from a human patient who received a liver transplant. Some T cells may be provided by the graft donor. The gene calls are TRBV7-9 and TRBJ2-7, with 7 bases aligning to TRBD1. DNA of the CDR3: TGTGCCAGCAGCATAACGGACAGGAGCAACTACGAGCAGTACTTC. It encodes CASSITDRSNYEQYF. Supplemented by reference TRBV7-9 and TRBJ2-7, the full variable domain reads DTGVSQNPRHKITKRGQNVTFRCDPISEHNRLYWYRQTLGQGPEFLTYFQNEAQLEKSRLLSDRFSAERPKGSFSTLEIQRTEQGDSAMYLCASSITDRSNYEQYFGPGTRLTVT.